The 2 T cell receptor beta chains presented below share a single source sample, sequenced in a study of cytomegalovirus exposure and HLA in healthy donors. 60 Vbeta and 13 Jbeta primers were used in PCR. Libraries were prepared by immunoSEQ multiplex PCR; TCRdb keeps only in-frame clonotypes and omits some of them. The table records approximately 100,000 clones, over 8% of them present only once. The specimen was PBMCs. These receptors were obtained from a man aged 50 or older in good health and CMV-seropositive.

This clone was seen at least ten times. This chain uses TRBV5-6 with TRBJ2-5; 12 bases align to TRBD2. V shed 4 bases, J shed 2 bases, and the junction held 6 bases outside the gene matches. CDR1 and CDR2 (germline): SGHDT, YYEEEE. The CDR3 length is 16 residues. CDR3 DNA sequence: TGTGCCAGCAGCCTCACCGGGACTAGCGGGCAAGAGACCCAGTACTTC. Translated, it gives CASSLTGTSGQETQYF.

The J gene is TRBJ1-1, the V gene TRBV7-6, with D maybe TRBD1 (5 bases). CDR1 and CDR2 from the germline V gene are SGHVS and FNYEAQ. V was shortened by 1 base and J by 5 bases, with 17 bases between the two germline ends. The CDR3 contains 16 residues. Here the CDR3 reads CASSLVGGIGGTEAFF. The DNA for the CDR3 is TGTGCCAGCAGCTTAGTTGGGGGGATAGGAGGGACTGAAGCTTTCTTT.